This T cell receptor (beta chain) was profiled in a study of T cells after yellow fever vaccination. Study-level results: There was a small share of clonotypes that showed up in both the CD4 and CD8 compartments.

They built TCR cDNA with 5'RACE template switching, a step that put in a universal primer site and UMIs. TCRdb recomputed calls from the 5' RACE reads with MiXCR, one row per CDR3 protein. The sample includes over 150,000 distinct CDR3 sequences, 6% to 7.5% of them seen just once. CDR3 size: 14 residues. The germline V and J ends were trimmed by 4 bases and 5 bases, with 14 bases remaining between them. The germline CDR1 and CDR2 sequences are MNHEY and SMNVEV (reference sequence). A few counts support this clonotype. Its antigen remains unidentified. The specimen comprised CD4+ T cells sorted from PBMCs, sampled about 5 days after the first yellow fever vaccination. The rearrangement joins TRBV27 to TRBJ1-1, with unresolved D. The receptor's source is a man between 18 and 29 years old who received the YFV17D yellow fever vaccine. CDR3 in DNA: TGTGCCAGCAGTTCTCCCACCCTAGGGACTGAAGCTTTCTTT. It codes for CASSSPTLGTEAFF.